This T cell receptor beta chain was sequenced for a study of cytomegalovirus exposure and HLA in healthy donors. This clone showed up just a few times. 13 Jbeta primers and 60 Vbeta primers were used for the PCR. Produced via immunoSEQ multiplex PCR; TCRdb's table is partial and in-frame only. Of tens of thousands of clones listed, around 70% are singletons. The CDR3 consists of 15 residues. With 0 bases clipped from V and 4 bases from J, the junction kept 4 bases outside the gene matches. Germline-derived CDR1 and CDR2 are SGHRS and YFSETQ. The chain carries TRBV5-1 and TRBJ2-1; TRBD2 matches 7 bases. The TCR comes from a young woman in good health and CMV-seronegative. Sequences were obtained from PBMCs. This chain's CDR3 is CASSLVLAEYNEQFF. The CDR3 DNA reads as TGCGCCAGCAGCTTGGTGCTAGCGGAATACAATGAGCAGTTCTTC.